The 30 T cell receptor beta chains in this list originate from one sample, sequenced in a study of T cells in Graves' hyperthyroidism and ophthalmopathy. Authors of the study amplified TCR beta CDR3 regions from RNA transcripts. HTBI primers were used for first-round RT-PCR of the TCR CDR3. TCRdb used MiXCR to reprocess the multiplex PCR reads, holding one entry per CDR3 protein. In the table there are some 350,000 distinct CDR3 sequences, over 12% of which are singletons. The sequenced material came from blood. The receptors here all came from a woman aged 60-75 years with Graves' ophthalmopathy.

This clonotype was counted at least ten times. The gene calls are TRBV12-5 and TRBJ1-5; no firm D call. V was cut by 6 bases and J by 3 bases, with 3 bases left in between. Per the germline V gene, CDR1 is LGHNT and CDR2 is FRNRAP. This CDR3 is built from 11 residues. CDR3 sequence (DNA): TGTGCTAGTGGCCTCAATCAGCCCCAGCATTTT. It codes for CASGLNQPQHF.

This chain joins TRBV20-1 and TRBJ2-7; weak D call: TRBD1 (6 bases). This CDR3 comprises 14 residues. V was clipped by 6 bases and J by 1 base, with 16 bases between them. Germline assignment: CDR1 DFQATT and CDR2 SNEGSKA (reference sequence). CDR3 nucleotides: TGCAGTGCAGAACCAACAGGGAATTCCTACGAGCAGTACTTC. Its protein product is CSAEPTGNSYEQYF.

There are many counts of this clonotype. The V and J genes are TRBV28 and TRBJ2-3, with 11 nucleotides matching TRBD1. V shed 1 base and J 8 bases; nucleotides not matched to a gene: 2. CDR1 is MDHEN, CDR2 SYDVKM, per germline. The CDR3 covers 14 residues. CDR3 amino acids: CASSLLDRGRTQYF. The CDR3 nucleotides read TGTGCCAGCAGTTTATTGGACAGGGGGCGTACGCAGTATTTT.

This clonotype was recorded many times. V and J are TRBV30 and TRBJ2-3; D is possibly TRBD1 or TRBD2 (5 bases each). This CDR3 is 15 amino acids long. The V and J ends lost 0 bases and 0 bases respectively, with 10 bases between them. Per the germline V gene, CDR1 is GTSNPN and CDR2 is SVGIG (reference sequence). CDR3 protein: CAWSVGTASTDTQYF. CDR3 coding DNA: TGTGCCTGGAGTGTGGGGACCGCTAGCACAGATACGCAGTATTTT.

This clonotype was counted at least ten times. For the CDR3, the DNA is TGTGCCAGCAGCCCATCAGGGGTGGGAGAGCAGTACTTC. As protein: CASSPSGVGEQYF. The chain couples TRBV28 to TRBJ2-7; weak D call: TRBD1 (6 bases). Trimming removed 6 bases at V and 7 bases at J, with 16 bases between. From germline, CDR1 is MDHEN and CDR2 SYDVKM. The CDR3 loop spans 13 amino acids.

This chain joins TRBV27 and TRBJ2-1; 11 bases agree with TRBD2. The J segment lost 10 bases and the V segment lost 6 bases, leaving 11 bases of the junction unmatched. Germline CDR1 MNHEY, CDR2 SMNVEV (reference sequence). This CDR3 is built from 15 residues. The CDR3 nucleotides are TGTGCCAGCAGCCCGAGGGGGGGACTAGCGGTCGAGCAGTTCTTC. Its translation: CASSPRGGLAVEQFF.

The rearrangement links TRBV5-1 to TRBJ1-5; 7 nucleotides match TRBD1. Per germline, CDR1 SGHRS and CDR2 YFSETQ. Losses at the gene ends were 2 bases for V and 4 bases for J; bases not matched to a gene: 6. The CDR3 contains 15 residues. The CDR3 nucleotides read TGCGCCAGCAGCTTTACGGGACAGAAAAATCAGCCCCAGCATTTT. It translates to CASSFTGQKNQPQHF. The entire variable domain, with the rest obtained from reference TRBV5-1 and TRBJ1-5, is as follows: KAGVTQTPRYLIKTRGQQVTLSCSPISGHRSVSWYQQTPGQGLQFLFEYFSETQRNKGNFPGRFSGRQFSNSRSEMNVSTLELGDSALYLCASSFTGQKNQPQHFGDGTRLSIL.

The V and J genes are TRBV19 and TRBJ1-6; D call uncertain. Trimming shortened V by 4 bases and J by 7 bases, and 8 bases separated the two germline ends. Germline V gives CDR1 LNHDA, CDR2 SQIVND (reference sequence). The CDR3 consists of 13 residues. This CDR3 is CASSTDDNSPLHF. The CDR3 nucleotides read TGTGCCAGTAGTACAGATGACAATTCACCCCTCCACTTT.

A single count supports this clonotype. This sequence joins TRBV27 and TRBJ2-7; D not certain. Trimming pared 1 base from V and 1 base from J, leaving 11 bases between. The germline CDR1 and CDR2 sequences are MNHEY and SMNVEV (reference sequence). The CDR3 consists of 15 residues. The CDR3 sequence: CASSLFGGPSYEQYF. The DNA for the CDR3 is TGTGCCAGCAGTTTATTTGGTGGGCCTTCCTACGAGCAGTACTTC.

The table lists this clonotype with many counts. The chain joins TRBV2 to TRBJ2-1, with 8 nucleotides matching TRBD2. The J segment lost 3 bases and the V segment lost 4 bases, leaving 5 bases of the junction unmatched. CDR1 and CDR2 (germline): SNHLY, FYNNEI. The CDR3 has 15 amino acids. DNA of the CDR3: TGTGCCAGCAGTGTCTCCCTAGCGGGCTACAATGAGCAGTTCTTC. It codes for CASSVSLAGYNEQFF.

In its sample, this clonotype was seen many times. The gene calls are TRBV20-1 and TRBJ2-3; 8 bases are shared with TRBD2. The germline V gene encodes CDR1 DFQATT and CDR2 SNEGSKA (reference sequence). The CDR3 has 16 amino acids. The trim removed 0 bases at V and 2 bases at J, leaving 7 bases unmatched. The CDR3 reads CSARDLGSGVTDTQYF. In DNA form, the CDR3 reads TGCAGTGCTAGAGATCTCGGTAGCGGGGTCACAGATACGCAGTATTTT.

This clonotype was counted at least ten times. The chain uses TRBV5-1 and TRBJ2-3, with 10 bases aligning to TRBD2. This CDR3 spans 16 amino acids. J gave up 4 bases and V 1 base, and 6 bases lay outside the gene matches. The germline V gene encodes CDR1 SGHRS and CDR2 YFSETQ. The CDR3 sequence is CASSLRAGGPPDTQYF. The CDR3 DNA reads as TGCGCCAGCAGCTTGCGAGCGGGAGGGCCCCCAGATACGCAGTATTTT.

This clonotype was recorded many times. This sequence joins TRBV28 and TRBJ1-2; a possible D gene is TRBD1 (6 bases). Per the germline V gene, CDR1 is MDHEN and CDR2 is SYDVKM. This CDR3 has 12 residues. Trimming shortened V by 3 bases and J by 7 bases, and 9 bases separated the two germline ends. CDR3: CASSFSRGGYTF. In DNA form, the CDR3 reads TGTGCCAGCAGTTTTTCCAGGGGTGGCTACACCTTC.

Comments on this clonotype: It may be a read error: a sequence one base away is much more abundant. The V gene is TRBV28, the J gene TRBJ1-1, with D tentatively TRBD1 (5 bases). V gave up 3 bases and J gave up 1 base, with 9 bases separating them. Germline V gene sequence: CDR1 MDHEN, CDR2 SYDVKM. The CDR3 has 14 amino acids. The CDR3 protein is CASSFRGPNTEAFF. CDR3 in DNA: TGTGCCAGCAGTTTTCGGGGACCGAACACTGAAGCTTTCTTT.

J is TRBJ2-3 and V is TRBV9; D gene ambiguous. The CDR3 length is 13 residues. Trimming took off 3 bases at V and 0 bases at J, with 5 bases between the two ends. The V gene's germline CDR1 is SGDLS and CDR2 YYNGEE. CDR3 in DNA: TGTGCCAGCAGCGCCATTAGCACAGATACGCAGTATTTT. Translating gives CASSAISTDTQYF.

About this clonotype: Mismatch with germline at one junction end may stem from a read error. The chain uses TRBV30 and TRBJ1-6; 7 nucleotides agree with TRBD1. This CDR3 is built from 15 residues. Germline V gene sequence: CDR1 GTSNPN, CDR2 SVGIG (reference sequence). This CDR3 is CARSVGTARNSPLHF. DNA for the CDR3: TGTGCCCGGAGTGTAGGGACAGCCAGAAATTCACCCCTCCACTTT.

This clonotype came up many times. This chain uses TRBV11-2 with TRBJ2-5; D is ambiguous. This CDR3 has 14 residues. The ends were cut back, 0 bases at V and 5 bases at J, with 10 bases in the middle. CDR1 is SGHAT and CDR2 is FQNNGV in the germline V gene. Here the CDR3 reads CASSLDSGAETQYF. The CDR3, as DNA: TGTGCCAGCAGCTTAGACTCAGGTGCGGAGACCCAGTACTTC.

This clonotype was counted at least ten times. The chain joins TRBV3-1 to TRBJ2-7; the D is unclear. The CDR3 has 14 residues. Trimming stripped 2 bases from V and 2 bases from J, with 10 bases between. Germline V gene data show CDR1 as LGHDT and CDR2 as YNNKEL (reference sequence). The CDR3 DNA reads as TGTGCCAGCAGCCAACAGGACGGGCCCTACGAGCAGTACTTC. Encoded protein: CASSQQDGPYEQYF.

This clonotype was picked up many times. The chain uses TRBV30 and TRBJ2-1; 9 bases agree with TRBD2. The CDR3 spans 15 residues. Germline V gene data show CDR1 as GTSNPN and CDR2 as SVGIG (reference sequence). V shed 8 bases, J shed 2 bases, and the junction held 10 bases outside the gene matches. The CDR3: CAGWIRTSAYNEQFF. Here the CDR3 DNA reads TGTGCCGGATGGATAAGGACTAGCGCCTACAATGAGCAGTTCTTC.

Ten or more counts support this clonotype. The rearrangement links TRBV5-1 to TRBJ2-5; D call uncertain. CDR1 and CDR2 (germline): SGHRS, YFSETQ. V lost 3 bases to trimming and J lost 3 bases, with 12 bases between them. The CDR3 length is 14 residues. The CDR3 loop reads CASSSGAEKETQYF. CDR3 DNA sequence: TGCGCCAGCAGCTCTGGAGCCGAGAAAGAGACCCAGTACTTC.

This clonotype was recorded at least ten times. This chain links TRBV5-1 with TRBJ2-3, with TRBD1 matching over 7 bases. Germline values: CDR1 SGHRS, CDR2 YFSETQ. V shed 4 bases and J 5 bases; nucleotides not matched to a gene: 7. The CDR3 is 14 residues long. CDR3 bases: TGCGCCAGCAGCGTCGACAGGGCGGGAGATACGCAGTATTTT. The encoded protein is CASSVDRAGDTQYF.

There are many counts of this clonotype. The chain carries TRBV7-9 and TRBJ2-1; 11 bases map to TRBD2. Trimming removed 5 bases from V and 8 bases from J; junction bases left unmatched: 5. The CDR3 spans 14 residues. Germline V gene lookup returns CDR1 SEHNR and CDR2 FQNEAQ (reference sequence). The CDR3 is CASSKLAGVDEQFF. The CDR3 nucleotides are TGTGCCAGCAGCAAACTAGCGGGAGTCGATGAGCAGTTCTTC.

There are a few counts of this clonotype. The rearrangement uses TRBV29-1 and TRBJ2-7, with D perhaps assigned TRBD1 or TRBD2 (5 bases each). The CDR3 loop spans 13 amino acids. V was clipped by 4 bases and J by 2 bases, with 12 bases between them. Looked up from germline, CDR1 is SQVTM and CDR2 is ANQGSEA. The CDR3 bases are TGCAGCGTTGTGGGACCGACGACCTACGAGCAGTACTTC. It specifies CSVVGPTTYEQYF.

This clonotype was observed at least ten times. The J gene is TRBJ2-1, the V gene TRBV20-1, with D possibly matching TRBD2 (6 bases). CDR3 size: 14 residues. Germline-derived CDR1 and CDR2 are DFQATT and SNEGSKA (reference sequence). V lost 0 bases, J lost 10 bases, and 16 bases lay in between. CDR3 residues: CSAREGTQPGEQFF. CDR3 DNA: TGCAGTGCTAGAGAAGGGACTCAGCCAGGGGAGCAGTTCTTC.

This clonotype came up a few times. The V call is TRBV19, the J call TRBJ1-1; a weak D match, TRBD1 (6 bases). The CDR3 is made up of 16 amino acids. Between the trimmed V and J ends, which lost 5 bases and 0 bases, there was a span of 16 bases. Germline V gene sequence: CDR1 LNHDA, CDR2 SQIVND (reference sequence). DNA for the CDR3: TGTGCCAGTAGTCCTCAATTAGGACAGCTGAACACTGAAGCTTTCTTT. Protein sequence: CASSPQLGQLNTEAFF.

This clonotype has ten or more counts. The chain links TRBV20-1 to TRBJ1-5; D gene unclear. Germline assignment: CDR1 DFQATT and CDR2 SNEGSKA (reference sequence). The CDR3 has 15 residues. Deletions cut 4 bases from V and 2 bases from J, with 15 bases between. CDR3 loop: CSAKLEGLGNQPQHF. The CDR3 DNA sequence: TGCAGTGCTAAGTTAGAGGGCCTCGGCAATCAGCCCCAGCATTTT.

This clonotype occurred a few times. The genes are TRBV12-5 and TRBJ1-2; no clear D. Germline-derived CDR1 and CDR2 are LGHNT and FRNRAP. Between the trimmed V and J ends, which lost 4 bases and 0 bases, there was a span of 9 bases. The CDR3 runs to 14 residues. The CDR3 is CASGSPRSNYGYTF. As DNA, the CDR3 is TGTGCTAGTGGTTCCCCGCGGTCTAACTATGGCTACACCTTC.

The rearrangement links TRBV28 to TRBJ2-7; TRBD2 aligns across 11 bases. With V trimmed by 6 bases and J by 0 bases, 10 bases remained unmatched. This CDR3 is 17 amino acids long. CDR1 MDHEN and CDR2 SYDVKM come from the germline V gene. The CDR3: CASSRKLAGVPSYEQYF. The CDR3 DNA sequence: TGTGCCAGCAGCCGGAAACTAGCGGGAGTCCCCTCCTACGAGCAGTACTTC.

This clonotype was seen repeatedly, ten times or more. This chain connects TRBV20-1 to TRBJ1-2; 10 bases map to TRBD1. This CDR3 has 13 amino acids. V lost 6 bases and J lost 7; bases outside the gene matches: 8. Germline-derived CDR1 and CDR2 are DFQATT and SNEGSKA (reference sequence). The CDR3 here is CSAPGTGAIGYTF. CDR3 in DNA: TGCAGTGCCCCCGGGACAGGGGCGATTGGCTACACCTTC.

The CDR3 bases are TGTGCCAGCAGTGAAGGGACAGGTGGAAGCAATCAGCCCCAGCATTTT. It specifies CASSEGTGGSNQPQHF. The gene calls are TRBV6-1 and TRBJ1-5; 7 bases map to TRBD1. The CDR3 is made up of 16 amino acids. Germline CDR1 is MNHNS and CDR2 is SASEGT. Unmatched junction bases numbered 4, after V lost 1 base and J lost 1 base.